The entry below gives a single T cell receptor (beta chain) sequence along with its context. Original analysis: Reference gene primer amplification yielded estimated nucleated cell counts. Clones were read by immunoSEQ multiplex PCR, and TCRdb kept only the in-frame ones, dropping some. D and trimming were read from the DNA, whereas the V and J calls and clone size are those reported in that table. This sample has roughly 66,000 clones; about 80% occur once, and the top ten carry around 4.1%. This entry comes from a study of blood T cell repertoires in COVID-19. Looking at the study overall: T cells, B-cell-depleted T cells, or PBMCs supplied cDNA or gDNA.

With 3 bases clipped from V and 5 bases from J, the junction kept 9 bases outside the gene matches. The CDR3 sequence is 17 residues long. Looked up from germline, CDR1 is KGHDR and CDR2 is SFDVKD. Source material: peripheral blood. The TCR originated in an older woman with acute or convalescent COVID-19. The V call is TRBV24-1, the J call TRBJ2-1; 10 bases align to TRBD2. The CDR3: CATSDPIAGGRNNEQFF. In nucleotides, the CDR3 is TGTGCCACCAGTGATCCGATAGCGGGGGGAAGAAACAATGAGCAGTTCTTC.